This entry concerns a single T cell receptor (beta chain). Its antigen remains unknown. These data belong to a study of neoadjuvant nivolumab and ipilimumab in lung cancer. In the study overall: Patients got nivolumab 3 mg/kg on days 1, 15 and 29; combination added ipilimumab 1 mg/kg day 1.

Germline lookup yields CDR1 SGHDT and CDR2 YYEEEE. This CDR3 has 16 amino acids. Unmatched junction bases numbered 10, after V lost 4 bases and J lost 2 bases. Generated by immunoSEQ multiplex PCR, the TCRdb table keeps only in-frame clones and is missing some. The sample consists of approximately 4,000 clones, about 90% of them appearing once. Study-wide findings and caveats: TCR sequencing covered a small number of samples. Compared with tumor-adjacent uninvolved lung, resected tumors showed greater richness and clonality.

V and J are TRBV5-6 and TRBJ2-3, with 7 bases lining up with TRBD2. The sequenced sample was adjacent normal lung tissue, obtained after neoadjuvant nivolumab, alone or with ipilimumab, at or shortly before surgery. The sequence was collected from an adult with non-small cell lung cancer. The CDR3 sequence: CASSEVSGIYTDTQYF. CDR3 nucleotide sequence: TGTGCCAGCAGCGAGGTCAGCGGGATCTACACAGATACGCAGTATTTT.